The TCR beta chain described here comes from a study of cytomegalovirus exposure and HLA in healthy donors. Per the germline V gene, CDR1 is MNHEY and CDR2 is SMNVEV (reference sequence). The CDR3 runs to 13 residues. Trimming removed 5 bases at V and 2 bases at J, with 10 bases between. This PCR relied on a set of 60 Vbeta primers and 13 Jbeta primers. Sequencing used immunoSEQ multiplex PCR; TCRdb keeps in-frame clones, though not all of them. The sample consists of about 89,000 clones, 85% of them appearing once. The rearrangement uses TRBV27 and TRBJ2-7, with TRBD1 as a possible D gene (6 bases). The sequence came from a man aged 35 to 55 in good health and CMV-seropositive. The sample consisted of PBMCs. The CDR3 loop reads CASSTGQTYEQYF. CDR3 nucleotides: TGTGCCAGCAGTACCGGACAGACCTACGAGCAGTACTTC.